This entry is about one T cell receptor (beta chain). Its antigen remains unidentified. Genomic DNA constituted the template upon which TCR beta VDJ and CDR3 profiling was performed. Each CDR3 protein gets one entry after TCRdb re-called the reads with MiXCR. The sample records about 160,000 distinct CDR3 sequences, roughly 48% being singletons. The data are from a study of CD8+CD57+ T cells in acquired aplastic anemia. Turning to the study itself: Average DNA yield from sorted CD4+ and CD8+ cells was roughly 3 ug. The study, taken as a whole, reports: Both patients and controls carried the same twenty-nine CD8+ CDR3 sequences.

CDR3 size: 13 residues. The junction had 8 bases not matched to a gene; V was cut back by 7 bases and J by 5 bases. Germline V gives CDR1 DFQATT, CDR2 SNEGSKA (reference sequence). Previously, flow cytometry had revealed CD8+CD57+ cell expansion in the patients chosen for sequencing. The sequence came from a human donor with aplastic anemia. The sample consisted of sorted CD4+, CD8+, or CD8+CD57+ T cells (not recorded which) from PBMCs. The rearrangement links TRBV20-1 to TRBJ2-7; 10 bases are a match to TRBD2. The CDR3 DNA reads TGCAGTGTAGCAGCGGGAGGGCGGGACGAGCAGTACTTC. Its translation is CSVAAGGRDEQYF.